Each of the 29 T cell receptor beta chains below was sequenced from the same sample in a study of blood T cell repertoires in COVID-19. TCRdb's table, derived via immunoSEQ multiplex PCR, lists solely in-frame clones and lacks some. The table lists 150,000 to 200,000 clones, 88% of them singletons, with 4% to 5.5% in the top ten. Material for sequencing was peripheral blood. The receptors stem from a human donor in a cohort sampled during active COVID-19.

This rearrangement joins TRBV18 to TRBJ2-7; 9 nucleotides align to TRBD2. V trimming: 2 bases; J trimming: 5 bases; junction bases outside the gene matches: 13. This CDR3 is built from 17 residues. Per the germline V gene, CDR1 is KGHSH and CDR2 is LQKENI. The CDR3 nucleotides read TGTGCCAGCTCACCAAAGATTAGCGGGGGACCCACCCACGAGCAGTACTTC. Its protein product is CASSPKISGGPTHEQYF.

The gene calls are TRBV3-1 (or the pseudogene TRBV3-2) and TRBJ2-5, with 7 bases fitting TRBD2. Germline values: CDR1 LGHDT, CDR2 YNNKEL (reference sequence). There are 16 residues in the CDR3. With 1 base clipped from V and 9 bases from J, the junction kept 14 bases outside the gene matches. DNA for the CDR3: TGTGCCAGCAGCCAAGGGCAAGCGGGGAGGGTTTTGGCCCAGTACTTC. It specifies CASSQGQAGRVLAQYF.

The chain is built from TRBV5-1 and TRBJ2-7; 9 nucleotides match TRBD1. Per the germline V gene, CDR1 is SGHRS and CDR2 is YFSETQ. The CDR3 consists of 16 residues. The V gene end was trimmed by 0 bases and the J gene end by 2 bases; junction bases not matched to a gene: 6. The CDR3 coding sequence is TGCGCCAGCAGCTTGGAAGGGACAGGGTCCCCCTACGAGCAGTACTTC. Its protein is CASSLEGTGSPYEQYF.

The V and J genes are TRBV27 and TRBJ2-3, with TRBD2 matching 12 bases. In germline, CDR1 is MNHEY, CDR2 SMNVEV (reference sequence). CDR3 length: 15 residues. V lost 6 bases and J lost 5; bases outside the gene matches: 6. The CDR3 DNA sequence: TGTGCCAGCAGACACCTAGCGGGAGGGGTAGATACGCAGTATTTT. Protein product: CASRHLAGGVDTQYF.

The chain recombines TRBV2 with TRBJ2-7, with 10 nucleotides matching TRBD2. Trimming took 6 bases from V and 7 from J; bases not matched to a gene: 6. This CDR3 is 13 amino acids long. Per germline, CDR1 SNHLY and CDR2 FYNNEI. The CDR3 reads CASRSSGRGEQYF. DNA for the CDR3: TGTGCCAGCAGGTCTAGCGGGAGAGGGGAGCAGTACTTC.

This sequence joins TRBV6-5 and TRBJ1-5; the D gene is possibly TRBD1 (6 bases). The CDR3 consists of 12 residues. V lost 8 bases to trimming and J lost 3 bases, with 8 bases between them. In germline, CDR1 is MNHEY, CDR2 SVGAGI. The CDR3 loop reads CASRDNNQPQHF. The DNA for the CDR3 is TGTGCCAGCCGGGACAACAATCAGCCCCAGCATTTT.

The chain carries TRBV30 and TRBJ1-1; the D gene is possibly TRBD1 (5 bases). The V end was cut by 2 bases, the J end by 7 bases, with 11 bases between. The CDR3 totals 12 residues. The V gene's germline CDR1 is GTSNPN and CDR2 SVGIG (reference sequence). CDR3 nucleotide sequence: TGTGCCTGGAGTCCCAGGGCCCTTGAAGCTTTCTTT. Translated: CAWSPRALEAFF.

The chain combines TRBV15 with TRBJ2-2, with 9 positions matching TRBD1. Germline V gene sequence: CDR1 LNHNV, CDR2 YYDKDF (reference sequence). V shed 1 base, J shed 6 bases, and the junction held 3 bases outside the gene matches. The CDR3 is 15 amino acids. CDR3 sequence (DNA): TGTGCCACCAGCAGAGGTACAGGGGGCTCCGGGGAGCTGTTTTTT. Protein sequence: CATSRGTGGSGELFF.

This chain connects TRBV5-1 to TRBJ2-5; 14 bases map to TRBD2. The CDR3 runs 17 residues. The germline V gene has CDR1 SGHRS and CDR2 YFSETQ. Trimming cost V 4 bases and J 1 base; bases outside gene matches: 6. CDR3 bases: TGCGCCAGCAGCCTGGGACTAGCGGGAGTCACCCAAGAGACCCAGTACTTC. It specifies CASSLGLAGVTQETQYF.

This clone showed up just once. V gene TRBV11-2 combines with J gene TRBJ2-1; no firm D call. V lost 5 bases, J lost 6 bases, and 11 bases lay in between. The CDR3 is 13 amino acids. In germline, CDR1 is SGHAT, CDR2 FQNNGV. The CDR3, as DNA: TGTGCCAGCAGCCAAGAGCGATCCAATGAGCAGTTCTTC. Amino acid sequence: CASSQERSNEQFF. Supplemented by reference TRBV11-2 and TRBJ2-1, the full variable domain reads EAGVAQSPRYKIIEKRQSVAFWCNPISGHATLYWYQQILGQGPKLLIQFQNNGVVDDSQLPKDRFSAERLKGVDSTLKIQPAKLEDSAVYLCASSQERSNEQFFGPGTRLTVL.

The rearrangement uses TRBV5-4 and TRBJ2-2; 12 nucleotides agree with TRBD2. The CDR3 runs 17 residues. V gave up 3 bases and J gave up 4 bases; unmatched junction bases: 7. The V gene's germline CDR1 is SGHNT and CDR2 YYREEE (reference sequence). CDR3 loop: CASSSKLAGGGTGELFF. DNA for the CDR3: TGTGCCAGCAGCTCCAAACTAGCGGGAGGCGGCACCGGGGAGCTGTTTTTT.

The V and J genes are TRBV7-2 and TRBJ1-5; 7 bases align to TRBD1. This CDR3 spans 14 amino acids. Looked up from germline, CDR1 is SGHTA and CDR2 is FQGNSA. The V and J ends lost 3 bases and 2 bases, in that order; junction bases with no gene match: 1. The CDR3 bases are TGTGCCAGCAGCTTGCAGGGGGGCAATCAGCCCCAGCATTTT. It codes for CASSLQGGNQPQHF.

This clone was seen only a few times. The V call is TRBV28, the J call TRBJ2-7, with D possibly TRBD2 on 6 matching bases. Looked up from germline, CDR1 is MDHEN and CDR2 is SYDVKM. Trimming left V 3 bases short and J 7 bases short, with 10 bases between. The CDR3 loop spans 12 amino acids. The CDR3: CASSLEGLEQYF. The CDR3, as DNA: TGTGCCAGCAGTTTGGAGGGGTTAGAGCAGTACTTC.

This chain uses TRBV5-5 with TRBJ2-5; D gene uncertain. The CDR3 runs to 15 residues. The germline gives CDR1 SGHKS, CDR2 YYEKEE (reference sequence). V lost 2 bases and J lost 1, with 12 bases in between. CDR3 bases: TGTGCCAGCAGCTTCCCAAAAGCGACCCAAGAGACCCAGTACTTC. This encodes CASSFPKATQETQYF.

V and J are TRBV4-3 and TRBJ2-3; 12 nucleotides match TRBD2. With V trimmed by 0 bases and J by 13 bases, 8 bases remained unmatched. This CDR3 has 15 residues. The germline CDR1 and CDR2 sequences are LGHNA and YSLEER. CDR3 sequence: CASSQDLASGGAEYF. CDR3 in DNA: TGCGCCAGCAGCCAAGATCTGGCTAGCGGGGGGGCAGAGTATTTT.

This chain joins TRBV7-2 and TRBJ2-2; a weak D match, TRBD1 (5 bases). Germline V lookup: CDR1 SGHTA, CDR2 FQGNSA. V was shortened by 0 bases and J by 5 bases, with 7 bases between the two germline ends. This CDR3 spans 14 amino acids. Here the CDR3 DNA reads TGTGCCAGCAGCTTAGCTCAGGGAACCGGGGAGCTGTTTTTT. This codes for CASSLAQGTGELFF.

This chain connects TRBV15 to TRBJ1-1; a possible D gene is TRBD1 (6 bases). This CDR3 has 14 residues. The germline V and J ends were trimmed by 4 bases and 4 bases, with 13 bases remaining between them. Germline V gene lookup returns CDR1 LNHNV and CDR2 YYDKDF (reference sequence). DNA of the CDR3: TGTGCCACCAGCAAGCCACAGGGTGGCACTGAAGCTTTCTTT. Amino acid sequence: CATSKPQGGTEAFF.

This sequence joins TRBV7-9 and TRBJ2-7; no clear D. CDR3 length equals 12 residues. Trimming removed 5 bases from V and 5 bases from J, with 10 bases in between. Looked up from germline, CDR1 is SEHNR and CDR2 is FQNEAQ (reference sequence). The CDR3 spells CASSLPADEQYF. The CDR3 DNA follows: TGTGCCAGCAGCCTCCCGGCGGACGAGCAGTACTTC.

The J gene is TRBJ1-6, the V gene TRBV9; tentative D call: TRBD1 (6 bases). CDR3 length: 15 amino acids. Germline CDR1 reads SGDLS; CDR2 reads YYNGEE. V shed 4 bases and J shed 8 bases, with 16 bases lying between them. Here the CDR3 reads CASSPRRDTDSPLHF. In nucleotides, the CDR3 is TGTGCCAGCAGCCCCCGACGGGACACGGATTCACCCCTCCACTTT.

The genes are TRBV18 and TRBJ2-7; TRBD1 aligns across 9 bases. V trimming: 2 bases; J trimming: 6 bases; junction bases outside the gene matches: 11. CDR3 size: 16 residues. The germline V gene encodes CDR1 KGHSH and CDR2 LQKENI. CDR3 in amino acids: CASSPGQGRRILEQYF. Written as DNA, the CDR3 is TGTGCCAGCTCACCAGGACAGGGGCGGAGGATACTCGAGCAGTACTTC. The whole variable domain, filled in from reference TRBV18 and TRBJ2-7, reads NAGVMQNPRHLVRRRGQEARLRCSPMKGHSHVYWYRQLPEEGLKFMVYLQKENIIDESGMPKERFSAEFPKEGPSILRIQQVVRGDSAAYFCASSPGQGRRILEQYFGPGTRLTVT.

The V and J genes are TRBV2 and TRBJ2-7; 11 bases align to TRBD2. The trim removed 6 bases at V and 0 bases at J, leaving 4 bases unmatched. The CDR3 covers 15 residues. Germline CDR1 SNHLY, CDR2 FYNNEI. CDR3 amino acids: CASRTGLAASYEQYF. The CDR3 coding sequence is TGTGCCAGCAGGACGGGACTAGCGGCCTCCTACGAGCAGTACTTC.

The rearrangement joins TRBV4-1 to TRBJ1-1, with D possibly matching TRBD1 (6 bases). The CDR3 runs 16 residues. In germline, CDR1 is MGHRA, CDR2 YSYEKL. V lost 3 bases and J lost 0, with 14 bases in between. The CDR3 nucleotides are TGCGCCAGCAGCCACCCCGGGGGGGCCGTGAACACTGAAGCTTTCTTT. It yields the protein CASSHPGGAVNTEAFF.

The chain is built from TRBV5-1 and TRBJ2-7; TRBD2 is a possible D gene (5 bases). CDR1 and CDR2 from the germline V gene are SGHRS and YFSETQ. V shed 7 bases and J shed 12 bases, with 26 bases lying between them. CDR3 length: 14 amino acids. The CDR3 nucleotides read TGCGCCAGCGGATTGTCTCCGGATGGGAGACCTAGGTACTTC. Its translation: CASGLSPDGRPRYF.

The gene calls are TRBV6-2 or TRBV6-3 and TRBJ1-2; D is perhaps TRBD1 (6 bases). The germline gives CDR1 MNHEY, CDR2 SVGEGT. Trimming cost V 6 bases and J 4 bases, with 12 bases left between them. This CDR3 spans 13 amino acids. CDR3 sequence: CASSPQGVYGYTF. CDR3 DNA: TGTGCCAGCAGCCCACAGGGAGTCTATGGCTACACCTTC.

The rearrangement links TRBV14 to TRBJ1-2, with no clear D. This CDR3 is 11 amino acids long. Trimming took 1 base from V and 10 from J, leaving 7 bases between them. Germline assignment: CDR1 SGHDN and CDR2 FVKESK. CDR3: CASSQAGNYTF. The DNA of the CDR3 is TGTGCCAGCAGCCAAGCAGGAAACTACACCTTC.

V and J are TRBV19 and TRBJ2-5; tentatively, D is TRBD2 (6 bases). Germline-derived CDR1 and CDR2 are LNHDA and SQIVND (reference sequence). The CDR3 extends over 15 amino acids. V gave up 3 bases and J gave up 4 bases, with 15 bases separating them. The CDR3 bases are TGTGCCAGTAGTATCCCTTCAGCGGGCGGAGAGACCCAGTACTTC. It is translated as CASSIPSAGGETQYF. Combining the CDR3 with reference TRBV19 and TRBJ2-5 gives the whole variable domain DGGITQSPKYLFRKEGQNVTLSCEQNLNHDAMYWYRQDPGQGLRLIYYSQIVNDFQKGDIAEGYSVSREKKESFPLTVTSAQKNPTAFYLCASSIPSAGGETQYFGPGTRLLVL.

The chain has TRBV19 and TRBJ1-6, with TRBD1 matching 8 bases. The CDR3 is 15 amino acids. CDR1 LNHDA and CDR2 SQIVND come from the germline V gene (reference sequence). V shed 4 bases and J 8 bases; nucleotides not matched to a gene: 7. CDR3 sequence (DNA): TGTGCCAGTAGTACTAGGGACAGGCGGGATTCACCCCTCCACTTT. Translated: CASSTRDRRDSPLHF.

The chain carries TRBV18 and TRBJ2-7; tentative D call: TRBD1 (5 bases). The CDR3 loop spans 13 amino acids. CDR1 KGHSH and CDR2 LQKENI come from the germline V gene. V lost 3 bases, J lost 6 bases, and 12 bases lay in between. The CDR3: CASSPAIRAEQYF. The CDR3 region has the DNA TGTGCCAGCTCACCGGCGATCAGGGCCGAGCAGTACTTC. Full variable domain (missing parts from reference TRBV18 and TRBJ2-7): NAGVMQNPRHLVRRRGQEARLRCSPMKGHSHVYWYRQLPEEGLKFMVYLQKENIIDESGMPKERFSAEFPKEGPSILRIQQVVRGDSAAYFCASSPAIRAEQYFGPGTRLTVT.

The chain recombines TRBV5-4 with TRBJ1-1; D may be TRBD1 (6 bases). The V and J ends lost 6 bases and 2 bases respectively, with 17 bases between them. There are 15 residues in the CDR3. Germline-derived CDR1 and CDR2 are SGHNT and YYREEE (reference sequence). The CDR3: CASTPGGGGNTEAFF. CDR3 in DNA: TGTGCCAGCACCCCGGGGGGGGGCGGTAACACTGAAGCTTTCTTT.